The present TCR beta chain was sequenced within a study of vaccination and CD4 T cells after COVID-19 (dated 2022 in TCRdb). At the level of the whole study: Every convalescent patient had a positive nasal swab PCR test for SARS-CoV-2, with mild disease in 9 or 10 patients and severe disease in one. In the convalescent cohort there were six males and four females, among whom were two Hispanic individuals, seven Caucasians, two Asians and one multiracial person. Each participant got two doses of either the Pfizer-BioNTech BNT162b2 vaccine (n=8) or the Moderna mRNA-1273 vaccine (n=2). Post-COVID blood samples were collected from convalescent patients a median of roughly 100 days after diagnosis, with a range of about 35 to 180 days. The time from the second vaccine dose to post-vaccine blood sampling had a median of roughly 72 days and ranged from roughly 13 to 241 days. Overlapping spike peptide pools from SARS-CoV-2 and from the common cold coronaviruses HCoV-NL63, HCoV-OC43 and HCoV-229E were used as culture stimuli. In control cultures, a CEFX viral epitope pool was used as positive control, an HIV-1 Nef peptide pool was used as negative control, or no peptide was added. In around nine COVID-19 convalescent patients and several infection-naive healthy vaccine recipients, the spike-specific CD4+ TCR repertoire before mRNA vaccination was compared with the repertoire after mRNA vaccination.

Libraries were constructed by PCR. At the Johns Hopkins FTIC core, DNA from the cultured CD4+ T cells underwent TCR sequencing with the Oncomine TCR Beta short-read assay. The QIAamp micro DNA kit was used to extract genomic DNA from the cultured CD4+ T cells. The Oncomine TCR Beta libraries from cultured CD4+ T cells were pooled using unique dual indexes and then sequenced on an Illumina iSeq 100. For the original study's pipeline: Non-productive sequences were filtered out, and CDR3s that did not start with C, did not end with F or W, or were shorter than 7 amino acids were discarded. Antigen-specific clonotypes were identified using the MANAFEST web application through comparison of peptide-stimulated wells with reference and other culture wells. To be called positive, a clone needed an FDR below 0.05, an odds ratio above 5, and a productive frequency above 0.1% in at least two of three replicate wells. Clonotypes that were significantly expanded in both SARS-CoV-2 spike wells and at least one common cold coronavirus spike condition were defined as cross-reactive. Similarity between CDR3 sequences was evaluated in R version 3.6.1 using Levenshtein distances (stringdist) and unrooted phylogenetic trees (ape). The raw public data were reprocessed by TCRdb itself: fastp quality trimming at Q25, MiXCR clonotype calling, in-frame beta chains only. Every distinct CDR3 protein forms one entry, paired with its most common genes and DNA. The V and J calls and clone size come from TCRdb's table, not from the authors' own analysis. The sample contains 16,000 or so distinct CDR3 sequences, about two fifths of them found a single time. The ten biggest clones cover about 7% of the sample.

Study-level results and caveats: Among convalescent patients, a median roughly 90% of the SARS-CoV-2-reactive clones seen after vaccination appeared only after vaccination, which suggests priming specific to the vaccine. Although the median number of SARS-CoV-2-reactive clonotypes went up from fewer than 25 after infection to around 40 after vaccination, the increase was not significant. Only a relatively small number of convalescent patients were included in the study, and early timepoints following natural infection were not analyzed. Nearly all vaccine-specific clones in convalescent patients (304 of 307) were mono-reactive for SARS-CoV-2 spike rather than cross-reactive with common cold coronaviruses.

The germline V gene supplies CDR1 SGHAT and CDR2 FQNNGV. Trimming takes 4 bases off V and 1 base off J; junction bases not matched to a gene: 7. The CDR3, cysteine through phenylalanine, is 16 amino acids long. Only CDR3 DNA is held: 48 bases, read in frame from base 1. The treatment or condition label of this sample denotes: approximately nine-day PBMC culture with coronavirus spike peptide pools or control peptides (ViraFEST assay). To expand antigen-specific T cells with peptide pools and then pick out the expanded clonotypes through TCR sequencing, the study relied on the ViraFEST assay. The convalescent patients' positive SARS-CoV-2 PCR tests fell between March and December 2020, which was before the Alpha, Beta and Delta variants emerged in the United States. Each well held some 2 million PBMCs cultured in IMDM containing roughly 5.4% human AB serum and approximately 9.6 IU/ml IL-2, with roughly 9.2 ug/ml peptide pools added. On days 3 and 7, half of the culture medium was replaced with fresh IL-2-containing medium. CD4+ T cells were isolated after approximately ten days of culture through negative selection using the EasySep CD4+ T cell isolation kit. Ficoll-Paque Plus gradient centrifugation was used to isolate PBMCs from whole blood, and the isolated PBMCs were then either used fresh or cryopreserved at -140C. Each culture condition was generally run in triplicate wells.

As to this clonotype: It has no known antigen specificity. Qualities for individual bases were not recorded, and no much larger clone is one base off.

The origin of this receptor is a human donor who had recovered from COVID-19. Here the chain combines TRBV11-2 and TRBJ2-3, with 8 bases matching TRBD2. Sequences were derived from CD4+ T cells from blood, cultured in vitro, sampled after SARS-CoV-2 vaccination. Here the CDR3 is given as CASSSRTSTRTDTQYF. The nucleotide sequence reads as follows: TGTGCCAGCAGCTCTAGGACTAGCACGCGCACAGATACGCAGTATTTT. Outside the CDR3, residues come from the reference TRBV11-2 and TRBJ2-3 proteins, so the full variable domain is: EAGVAQSPRYKIIEKRQSVAFWCNPISGHATLYWYQQILGQGPKLLIQFQNNGVVDDSQLPKDRFSAERLKGVDSTLKIQPAKLEDSAVYLCASSSRTSTRTDTQYFGPGTRLTVL.